The present T cell receptor beta chain was sequenced within a study of PD-L1 blockade in urothelial cancer. Measured with immunoSEQ multiplex PCR; TCRdb has only the in-frame clones, and not every one. The sample contains 35,000 to 55,000 clones, approximately 78% of which appear only once. Stated time point: peripheral blood 6 weeks after treatment start. Sequences were derived from PBMCs, sampled around atezolizumab (anti-PD-L1) treatment. The clonotype comes from a man aged 60 to 75 with urothelial cancer.

For the CDR3, the DNA is TGTGCCAGCAGCAAAGCGCGGGGACAGGGGTCTCCTCGCTCCTACGAGCAGTACTTC. It is translated as CASSKARGQGSPRSYEQYF. V is TRBV21-1 and J is TRBJ2-7; TRBD1 is the table's D call, not checked against the DNA. TRBV21-1 counts as a pseudogene. The CDR3 sequence is 19 residues long.